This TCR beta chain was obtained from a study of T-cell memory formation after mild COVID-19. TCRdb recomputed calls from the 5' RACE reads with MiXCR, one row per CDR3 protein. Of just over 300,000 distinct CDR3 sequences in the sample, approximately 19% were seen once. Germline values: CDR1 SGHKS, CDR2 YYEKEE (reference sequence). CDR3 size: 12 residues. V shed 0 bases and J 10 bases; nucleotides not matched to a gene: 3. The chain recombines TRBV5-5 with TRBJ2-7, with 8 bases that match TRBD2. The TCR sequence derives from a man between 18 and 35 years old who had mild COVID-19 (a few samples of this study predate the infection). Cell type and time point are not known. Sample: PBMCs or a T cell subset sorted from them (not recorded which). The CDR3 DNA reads TGTGCCAGCAGCTTGGCGGCGGGGGGACAGTACGTC. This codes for CASSLAAGGQYV.